The clone carrying this T cell receptor beta chain came up many times. Losses at the gene ends were 4 bases for V and 4 bases for J; bases not matched to a gene: 4. The CDR3 length is 15 residues. This specimen comes from a study of CD8 T cells in ankylosing spondylitis. Construction of TCR beta libraries was performed using quantitative 5'-RACE with molecular barcodes. Using its own MiXCR run on the 5' RACE reads, TCRdb lists one record per CDR3 protein. The sample has just over 150,000 distinct CDR3 sequences, about a sixth seen once. This chain connects TRBV12-3 or TRBV12-4 to TRBJ2-2; 9 positions agree with TRBD1. The sequence came from a male donor with ankylosing spondylitis or in good health (not recorded which). Sequencing used blood, either unsorted or a sorted T cell fraction (not recorded which). For the CDR3, the DNA is TGTGCCAGCAGTTACCGACAGGGGGGCACCGGGGAGCTGTTTTTT. Amino acids: CASSYRQGGTGELFF.